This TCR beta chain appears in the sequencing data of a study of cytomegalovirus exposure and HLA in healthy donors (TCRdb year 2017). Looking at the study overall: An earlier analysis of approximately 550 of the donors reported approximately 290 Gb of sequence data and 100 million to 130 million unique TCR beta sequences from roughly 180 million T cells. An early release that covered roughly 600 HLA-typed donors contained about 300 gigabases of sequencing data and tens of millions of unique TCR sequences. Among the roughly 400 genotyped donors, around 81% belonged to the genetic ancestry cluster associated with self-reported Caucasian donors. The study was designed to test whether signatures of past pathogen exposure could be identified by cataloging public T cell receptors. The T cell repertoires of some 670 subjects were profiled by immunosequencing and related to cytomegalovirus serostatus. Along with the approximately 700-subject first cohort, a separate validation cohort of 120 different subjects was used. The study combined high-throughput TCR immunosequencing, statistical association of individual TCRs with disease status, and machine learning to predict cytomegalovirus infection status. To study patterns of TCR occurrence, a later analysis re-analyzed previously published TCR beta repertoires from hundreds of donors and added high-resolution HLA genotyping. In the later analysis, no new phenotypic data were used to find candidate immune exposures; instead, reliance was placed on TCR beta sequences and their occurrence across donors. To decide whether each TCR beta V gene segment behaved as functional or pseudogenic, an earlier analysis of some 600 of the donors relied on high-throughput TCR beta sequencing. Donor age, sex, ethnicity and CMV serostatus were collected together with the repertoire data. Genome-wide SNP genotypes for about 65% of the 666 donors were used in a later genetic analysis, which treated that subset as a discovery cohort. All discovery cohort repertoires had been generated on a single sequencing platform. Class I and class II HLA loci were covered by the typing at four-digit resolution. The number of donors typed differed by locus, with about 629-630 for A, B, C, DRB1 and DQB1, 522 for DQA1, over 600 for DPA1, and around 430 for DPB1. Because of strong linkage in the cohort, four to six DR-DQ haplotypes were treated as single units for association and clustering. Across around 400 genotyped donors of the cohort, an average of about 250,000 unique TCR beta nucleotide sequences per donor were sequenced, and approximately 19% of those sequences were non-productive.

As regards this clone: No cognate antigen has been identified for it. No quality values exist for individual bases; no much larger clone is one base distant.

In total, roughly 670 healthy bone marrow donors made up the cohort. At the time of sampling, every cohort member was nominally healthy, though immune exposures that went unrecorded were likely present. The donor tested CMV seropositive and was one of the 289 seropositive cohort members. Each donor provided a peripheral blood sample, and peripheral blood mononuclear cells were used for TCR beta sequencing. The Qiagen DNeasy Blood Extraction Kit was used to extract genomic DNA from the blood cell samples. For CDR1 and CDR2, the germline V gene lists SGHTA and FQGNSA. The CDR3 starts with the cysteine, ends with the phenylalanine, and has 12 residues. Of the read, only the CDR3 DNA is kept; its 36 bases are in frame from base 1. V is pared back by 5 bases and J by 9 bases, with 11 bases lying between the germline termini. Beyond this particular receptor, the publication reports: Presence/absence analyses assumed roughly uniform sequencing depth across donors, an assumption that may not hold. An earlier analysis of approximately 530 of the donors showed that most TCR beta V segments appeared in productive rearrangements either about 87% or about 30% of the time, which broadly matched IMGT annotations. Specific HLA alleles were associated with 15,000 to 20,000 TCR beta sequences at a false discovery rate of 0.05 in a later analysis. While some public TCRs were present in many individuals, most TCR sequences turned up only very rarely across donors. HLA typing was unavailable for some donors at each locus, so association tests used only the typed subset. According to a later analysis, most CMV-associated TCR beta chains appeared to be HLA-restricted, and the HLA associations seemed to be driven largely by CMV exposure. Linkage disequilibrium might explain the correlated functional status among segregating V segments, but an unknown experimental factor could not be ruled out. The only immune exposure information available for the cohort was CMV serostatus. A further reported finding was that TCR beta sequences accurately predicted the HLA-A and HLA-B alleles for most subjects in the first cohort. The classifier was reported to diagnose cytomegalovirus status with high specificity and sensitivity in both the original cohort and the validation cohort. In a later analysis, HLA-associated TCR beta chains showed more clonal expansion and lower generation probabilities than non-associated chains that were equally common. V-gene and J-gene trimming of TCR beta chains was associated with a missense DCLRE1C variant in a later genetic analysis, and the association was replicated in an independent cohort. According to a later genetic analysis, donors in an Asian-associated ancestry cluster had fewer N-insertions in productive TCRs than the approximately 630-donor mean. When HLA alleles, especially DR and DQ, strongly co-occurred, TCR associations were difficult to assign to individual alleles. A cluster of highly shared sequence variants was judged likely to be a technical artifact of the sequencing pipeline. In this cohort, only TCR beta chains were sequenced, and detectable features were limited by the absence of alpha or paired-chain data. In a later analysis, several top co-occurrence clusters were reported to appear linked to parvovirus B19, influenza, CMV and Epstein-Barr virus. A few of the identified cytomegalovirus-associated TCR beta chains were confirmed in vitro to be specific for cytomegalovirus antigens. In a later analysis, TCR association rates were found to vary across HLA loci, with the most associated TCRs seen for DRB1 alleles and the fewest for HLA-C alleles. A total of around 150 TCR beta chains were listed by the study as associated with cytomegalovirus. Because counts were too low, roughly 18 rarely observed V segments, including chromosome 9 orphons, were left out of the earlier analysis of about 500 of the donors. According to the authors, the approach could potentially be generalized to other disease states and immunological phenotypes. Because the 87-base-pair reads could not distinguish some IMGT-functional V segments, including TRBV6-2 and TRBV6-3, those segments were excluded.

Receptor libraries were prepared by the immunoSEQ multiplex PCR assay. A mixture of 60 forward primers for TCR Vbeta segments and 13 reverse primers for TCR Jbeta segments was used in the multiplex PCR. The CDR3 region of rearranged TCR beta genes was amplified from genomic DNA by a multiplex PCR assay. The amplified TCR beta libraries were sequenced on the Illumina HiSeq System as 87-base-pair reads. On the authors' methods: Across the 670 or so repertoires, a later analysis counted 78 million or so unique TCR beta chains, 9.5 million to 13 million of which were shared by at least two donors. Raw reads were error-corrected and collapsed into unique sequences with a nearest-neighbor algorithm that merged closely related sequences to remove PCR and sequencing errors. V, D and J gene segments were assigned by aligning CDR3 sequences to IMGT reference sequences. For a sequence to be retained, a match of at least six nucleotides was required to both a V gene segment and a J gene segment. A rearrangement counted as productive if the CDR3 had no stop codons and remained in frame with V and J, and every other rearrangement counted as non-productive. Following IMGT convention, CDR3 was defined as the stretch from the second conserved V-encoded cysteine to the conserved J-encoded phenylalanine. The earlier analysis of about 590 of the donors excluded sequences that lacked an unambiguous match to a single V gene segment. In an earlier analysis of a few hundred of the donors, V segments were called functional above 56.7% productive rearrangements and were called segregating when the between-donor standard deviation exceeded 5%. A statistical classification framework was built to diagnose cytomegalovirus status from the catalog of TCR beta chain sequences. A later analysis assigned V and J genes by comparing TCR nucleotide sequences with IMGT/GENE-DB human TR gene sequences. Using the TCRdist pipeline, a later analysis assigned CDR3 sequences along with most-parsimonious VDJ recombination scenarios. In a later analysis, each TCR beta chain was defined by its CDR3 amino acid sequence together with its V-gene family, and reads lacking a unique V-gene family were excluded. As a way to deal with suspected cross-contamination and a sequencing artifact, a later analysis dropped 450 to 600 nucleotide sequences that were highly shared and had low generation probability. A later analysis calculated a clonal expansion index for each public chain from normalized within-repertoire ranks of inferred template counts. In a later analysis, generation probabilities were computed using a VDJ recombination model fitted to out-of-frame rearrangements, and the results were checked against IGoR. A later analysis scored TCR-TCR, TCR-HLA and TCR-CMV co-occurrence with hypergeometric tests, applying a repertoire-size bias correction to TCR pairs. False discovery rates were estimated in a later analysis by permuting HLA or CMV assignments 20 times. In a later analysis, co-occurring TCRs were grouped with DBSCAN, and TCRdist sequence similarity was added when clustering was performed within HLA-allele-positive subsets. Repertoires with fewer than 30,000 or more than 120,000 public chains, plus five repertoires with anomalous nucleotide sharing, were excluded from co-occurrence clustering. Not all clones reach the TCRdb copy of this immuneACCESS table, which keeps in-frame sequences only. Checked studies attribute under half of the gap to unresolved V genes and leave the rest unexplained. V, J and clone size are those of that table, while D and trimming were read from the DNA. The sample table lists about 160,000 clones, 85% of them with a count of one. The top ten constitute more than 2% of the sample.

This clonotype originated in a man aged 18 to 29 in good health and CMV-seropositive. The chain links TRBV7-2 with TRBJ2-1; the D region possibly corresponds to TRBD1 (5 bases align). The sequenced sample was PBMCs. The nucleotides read TGTGCCAGCAGCCTACCAGGGTTTGAGCAGTTCTTC. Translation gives CASSLPGFEQFF.